Sequencing of this T cell receptor (beta chain) was carried out in a study of T cell repertoires in cytomegalovirus infection. The ends lost 6 bases at V and 3 bases at J; junction bases unmatched: 10. Germline V lookup: CDR1 MNHEY, CDR2 SMNVEV (reference sequence). The CDR3 is 15 amino acids. TCRdb independently ran MiXCR on the reads; one entry per CDR3 protein. The sample lists approximately 71,000 distinct CDR3 sequences, approximately 22% occurring once. Remarks on this clonotype: No antigen is known for it.

The sequence came from a human donor in good health (CMV status not recorded). Some clones in this sample may be carry-over from other donors' samples. The chain carries TRBV27 and TRBJ1-2; TRBD1 agrees at 7 bases. Material: CD8+ T cells from cultured PBMCs, obtained from culture after CMV antigen stimulation. CDR3 sequence reads: CASSPGQYHYYGYTF. The DNA of the CDR3 is TGTGCCAGCAGCCCGGGACAGTACCATTACTATGGCTACACCTTC.